This T cell receptor (beta chain) is drawn from a study of shared T cell receptors in the human thymus. Germline assignment: CDR1 LNHDA and CDR2 SQIVND (reference sequence). The J segment lost 5 bases and the V segment lost 5 bases, leaving 15 bases of the junction unmatched. CDR3 length: 18 residues. Assay: immunoSEQ multiplex PCR; the TCRdb copy retains only in-frame clones and omits some. The data contain hundreds of thousands of clones, 75% to 85% of them seen just once; the ten biggest clones take up about 0.013%. These sequences were also reported in another study, on human thymus T cells. That paper notes: The thymus tissue came from resections taken during corrective heart surgery.

The gene calls are TRBV19 and TRBJ1-5; 10 nucleotides match TRBD1. Sequencing input: thymocytes. This TCR derives from a boy under two years old with a congenital heart defect. The DNA of the CDR3 is TGTGCCAGTAGTCTGCCCGGGACAGGGGATTTTTTTGATCAGCCCCAGCATTTT. This sequence encodes CASSLPGTGDFFDQPQHF. Using reference TRBV19 and TRBJ1-5 for the parts outside the CDR3, the full variable domain is DGGITQSPKYLFRKEGQNVTLSCEQNLNHDAMYWYRQDPGQGLRLIYYSQIVNDFQKGDIAEGYSVSREKKESFPLTVTSAQKNPTAFYLCASSLPGTGDFFDQPQHFGDGTRLSIL.